This T cell receptor (beta chain) was profiled in a study of read filtering for tumor transcriptome and immune sequencing. This clonotype was observed at least ten times. Antigen: not known. Broader study findings: Approximately 87% of IR-seq clonotypes had a single read, yet these held about 3.4% of reads.

From approximately 400 ng of RNA, a library with molecular barcoded alpha/delta and beta/gamma adaptors was made. TCRdb itself ran the reads through MiXCR, one entry per CDR3 protein. The sample shows fewer than 50,000 distinct CDR3 sequences, roughly an eighth of them seen only once. CDR3 length equals 14 residues. CDR1 is LGHDT and CDR2 is YNNKEL in the germline V gene (reference sequence). Trimming removed 4 bases from V and 7 bases from J, with 13 bases in between. The specimen sequenced was a population of CD138-negative cells sorted from bone marrow. This chain links TRBV3-1 with TRBJ1-4; D call uncertain. This receptor was obtained from a donor over 35 with multiple myeloma. CDR3: CASSPSWQTEKLFF. The CDR3 bases are TGTGCCAGCAGCCCGTCCTGGCAGACTGAAAAACTGTTTTTT.